Below, 10 T cell receptor beta chains from the same sample are listed, as sequenced in a study of shared clonotypes between healthy human individuals. The assay was immunoSEQ multiplex PCR, and TCRdb's table has in-frame clones only and misses some. Counted here are under 600,000 clones, about 75% occurring once; the ten biggest clones make up around 12%. The sequencing input was PBMCs. The receptor set was obtained from a woman between 40 and 50 years old in good health. Some clones in this sample may be carry-over from other donors' samples.

The chain is built from TRBV30 and TRBJ1-3, with D unclear. V gave up 4 bases and J gave up 0 bases, with 4 bases separating them. Germline assignment: CDR1 GTSNPN and CDR2 SVGIG (reference sequence). The CDR3 sequence is 12 residues long. CDR3 loop: CAWKGSGNTIYF. The DNA for the CDR3 is TGTGCCTGGAAGGGCTCTGGAAACACCATATATTTT.

The chain combines TRBV19 with TRBJ1-5; D not certain. In germline, CDR1 is LNHDA, CDR2 SQIVND (reference sequence). V was pared by 4 bases and J by 2 bases, with 15 bases between. This CDR3 has 16 residues. CDR3 sequence (DNA): TGTGCCAGTAGTACTCGGGCCCGGCGGGGCAATCAGCCCCAGCATTTT. Its translation: CASSTRARRGNQPQHF.

The chain recombines TRBV4-3 with TRBJ2-7; 8 positions match TRBD1. Germline V lookup: CDR1 LGHNA, CDR2 YSLEER. V shed 1 base, J shed 6 bases, and the junction held 8 bases outside the gene matches. The CDR3 has 15 residues. This CDR3 reads CASSQVQGGLSEQYF. DNA for the CDR3: TGCGCCAGCAGCCAAGTACAGGGGGGTCTCTCCGAGCAGTACTTC.

The chain is built from TRBV7-2 and TRBJ1-5, with 8 bases that match TRBD1. Looked up from germline, CDR1 is SGHTA and CDR2 is FQGNSA. This CDR3 has 14 residues. Trimming at V came to 2 bases and at J to 4 bases, leaving 1 base not matched to a gene. CDR3 loop: CASSLRQGNQPQHF. The DNA of the CDR3 is TGTGCCAGCAGCTTACGACAGGGGAATCAGCCCCAGCATTTT.

The V and J genes are TRBV9 and TRBJ2-5; D uncertain. V was clipped by 4 bases and J by 1 base, with 11 bases between them. CDR3 size: 14 residues. Germline V gives CDR1 SGDLS, CDR2 YYNGEE. CDR3 nucleotide sequence: TGTGCCAGCAGCCCACGGACCACCCAAGAGACCCAGTACTTC. Translation: CASSPRTTQETQYF.

The J gene is TRBJ2-2, the V gene TRBV13; 7 bases are shared with TRBD2. Trimming cost V 7 bases and J 6 bases; bases outside gene matches: 14. Germline loops: CDR1 PRHDT, CDR2 FYEKMQ (reference sequence). This CDR3 has 16 residues. This CDR3 reads CASTSRGLVRPGELFF. The CDR3 DNA sequence: TGTGCCAGCACCTCCCGAGGACTAGTGAGACCCGGGGAGCTGTTTTTT.

As to this clone: Compared with germline, one end of the junction differs, possibly owing to a read error. This CDR3 reads CTSSFLGLSSYEQYF. CDR3 nucleotides: TGTACCAGCAGCTTTTTGGGGTTGAGCTCCTACGAGCAGTACTTC. V and J are TRBV5-6 and TRBJ2-7, with unresolved D. The germline V gene has CDR1 SGHDT and CDR2 YYEEEE. The CDR3 is made up of 15 amino acids.

Only a few counts were recorded for this clone. The chain has TRBV28 and TRBJ1-4; D is uncertain. Trimming shortened V by 6 bases and J by 7 bases, and 12 bases separated the two germline ends. Germline CDR1 and CDR2: MDHEN and SYDVKM. There are 13 residues in the CDR3. The CDR3 loop is CASSLPPSEKLFF. The CDR3 DNA is TGTGCCAGCAGCCTCCCCCCCAGTGAAAAACTGTTTTTT. The full variable domain, in which reference TRBV28 and TRBJ1-4 provide the parts outside the CDR3, is DVKVTQSSRYLVKRTGEKVFLECVQDMDHENMFWYRQDPGLGLRLIYFSYDVKMKEKGDIPEGYSVSREKKERFSLILESASTNQTSMYLCASSLPPSEKLFFGSGTQLSVL.

The chain links TRBV5-1 to TRBJ2-2, with D perhaps matching TRBD1 or TRBD2 (5 bases each). CDR1 and CDR2 from the germline V gene are SGHRS and YFSETQ. The CDR3 totals 16 residues. Trimming shortened V by 4 bases and J by 1 base, and 14 bases separated the two germline ends. In DNA, the CDR3 is TGCGCCAGCAGCCCCTACGGGGCCATGAACACCGGGGAGCTGTTTTTT. It specifies CASSPYGAMNTGELFF.

The rearrangement links TRBV18 to TRBJ2-7; weak D call: TRBD1 (5 bases). The CDR3 is made up of 15 amino acids. Germline CDR1 and CDR2: KGHSH and LQKENI. V gave up 3 bases and J gave up 2 bases, with 14 bases separating them. CDR3 sequence reads: CASSPYSDTTYEQYF. For the CDR3, the DNA is TGTGCCAGCTCACCGTATTCGGACACTACCTACGAGCAGTACTTC.